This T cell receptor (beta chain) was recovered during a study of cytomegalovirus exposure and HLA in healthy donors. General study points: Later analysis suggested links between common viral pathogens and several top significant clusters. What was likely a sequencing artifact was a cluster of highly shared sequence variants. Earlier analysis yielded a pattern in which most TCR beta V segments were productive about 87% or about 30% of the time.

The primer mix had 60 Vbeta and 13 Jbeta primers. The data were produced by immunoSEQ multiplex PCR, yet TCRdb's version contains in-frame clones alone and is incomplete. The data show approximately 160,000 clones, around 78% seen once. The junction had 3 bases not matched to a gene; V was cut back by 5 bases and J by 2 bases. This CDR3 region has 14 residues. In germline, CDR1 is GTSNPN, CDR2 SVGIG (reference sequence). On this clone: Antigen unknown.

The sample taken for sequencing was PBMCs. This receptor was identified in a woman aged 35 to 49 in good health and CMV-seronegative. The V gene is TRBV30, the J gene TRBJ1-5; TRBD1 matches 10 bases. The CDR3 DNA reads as TGTGCCTGGGGGACAGGGGCCCGCAATCAGCCCCAGCATTTT. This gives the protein CAWGTGARNQPQHF.